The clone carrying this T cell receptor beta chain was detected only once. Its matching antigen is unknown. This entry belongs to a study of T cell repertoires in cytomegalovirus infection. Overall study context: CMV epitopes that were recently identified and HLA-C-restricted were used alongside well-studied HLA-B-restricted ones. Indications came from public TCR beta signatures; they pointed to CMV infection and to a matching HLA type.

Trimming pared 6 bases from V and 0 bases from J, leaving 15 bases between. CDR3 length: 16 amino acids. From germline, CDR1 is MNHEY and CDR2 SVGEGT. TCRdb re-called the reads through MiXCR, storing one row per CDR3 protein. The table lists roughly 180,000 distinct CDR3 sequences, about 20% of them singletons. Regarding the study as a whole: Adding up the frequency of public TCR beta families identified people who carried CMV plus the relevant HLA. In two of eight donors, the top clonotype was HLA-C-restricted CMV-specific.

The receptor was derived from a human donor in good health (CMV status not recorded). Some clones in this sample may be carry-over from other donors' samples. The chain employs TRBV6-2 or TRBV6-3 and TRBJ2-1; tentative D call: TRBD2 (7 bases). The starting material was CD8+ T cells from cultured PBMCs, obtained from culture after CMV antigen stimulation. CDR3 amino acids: CASRARGGGSYNEQFF. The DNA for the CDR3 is TGTGCCAGCAGGGCCAGGGGCGGGGGCTCCTACAATGAGCAGTTCTTC.